This entry is about one T cell receptor beta chain. The antigen is undetermined. After expansion with viral peptide pools in the ViraFEST assay, antigen-specific CD4+ T cells were sequenced. Scientists isolated CD4+ T cells after an approximately 11-day culture period ended. The healthy vaccine recipients, who had no prior SARS-CoV-2 infection, showed negative nucleocapsid antibodies. Profiling relied on immunoSEQ multiplex PCR, and the TCRdb table lists in-frame clones only, not all of them. The sample yields about 73,000 clones, roughly 79% seen once. This entry is derived from a study of vaccination effects on CD4 cells after COVID-19. The CDR3 length is 13 residues. Looked up from germline, CDR1 is SEHNR and CDR2 is FQNEAQ (reference sequence). Between the trimmed V and J ends, which lost 6 bases and 4 bases, there was a span of 12 bases.

The chain combines TRBV7-9 with TRBJ1-1; D unresolved. The source material was CD4+ T cells from PBMCs cultured with HCoV-NL63 spike peptides, sampled before COVID-19 vaccination. This TCR was sampled from a human donor who received a COVID-19 vaccine. The CDR3 region is CASRLDGFTEAFF. In nucleotides, the CDR3 is TGTGCCAGCAGGCTAGACGGGTTCACTGAAGCTTTCTTT.